This is a list of T cell receptor beta chains from one sample in a study of cytomegalovirus exposure and HLA in healthy donors. Clones were sequenced by immunoSEQ multiplex PCR, and TCRdb holds only the in-frame ones, with some missing. The data show about 130,000 clones, approximately 69% seen once. Source material: PBMCs. These receptors were collected from a man aged 35 to 55 in good health and CMV-seropositive. Each CDR3 is given with its conserved first and last residue. D genes are given only for firm matches. Clone size appears in some rows only: once, few, many, or a class for an expanded clone.

>TRBJ2-7|TRBV27|NA|NA
TGTGCCAGCAGTTTCGCCAGCTCCTACGAGCAGTACTTC
CASSFASSYEQYF
>TRBJ2-1|TRBV9|few|NA
TGTGCCAGCAGCGTAAGGCAGGCAAGCTACAATGAGCAGTTCTTC
CASSVRQASYNEQFF
>TRBJ2-1|TRBV4-2|NA|TRBD2
TGTGCCAGCAGCCAAGAGGCTAGCGGGGGGGCCTACAATGAGCAGTTCTTC
CASSQEASGGAYNEQFF
>TRBJ2-7|TRBV25-1|NA|TRBD1
TGTGCCAGCAGTGTCCTGGACAGGGCCTACGAGCAGTACTTC
CASSVLDRAYEQYF
>TRBJ1-2|TRBV29-1|NA|NA
TGCAGCGCCCGGCCCCAGACAGGATCCTATGGCTACACCTTC
CSARPQTGSYGYTF
>TRBJ2-1|TRBV29-1|NA|TRBD2
TGCAGCCTCACTAGCGGGAGAATCTATGAGCAGTTCTTC
CSLTSGRIYEQFF
>TRBJ2-3|TRBV7-3|NA|TRBD1
TGTGCCAGCAGCGGAGGGACAGGGACTAGCACAGATACGCAGTATTTT
CASSGGTGTSTDTQYF
>TRBJ2-3|TRBV6-6|NA|TRBD2
TGTGCCAGCAGACCGGGGGGGTCCACAGATACGCAGTATTTT
CASRPGGSTDTQYF
>TRBJ2-4|TRBV19|NA|NA
TGTGCCAGTAGTATGTATTTAGGGGCAACCAAAAACATTCAGTACTTC
CASSMYLGATKNIQYF
>TRBJ1-1|TRBV19|once|NA
TGTGCCAGTAGTATCTCCCGGAACACTGAAGCTTTCTTT
CASSISRNTEAFF
>TRBJ2-7|TRBV6-5|NA|TRBD1
TGTGCCAGCAGTTACCATGGGACAGGGGGCTACGAGCAGTACTTC
CASSYHGTGGYEQYF
>TRBJ2-2|TRBV5-1|NA|NA
TGCGCCAGCAGCTTGCTGGCCAACCCGAACACCGGGGAGCTGTTTTTT
CASSLLANPNTGELFF
>TRBJ2-7|TRBV9|NA|TRBD2
TGTGCCAGCAGCCCGGGACTAGTGGAGTACGAGCAGTACTTC
CASSPGLVEYEQYF
>TRBJ2-2|TRBV6-1|NA|NA
TGTGCCAGCAGTGCGAGGTCCTACACCGGGGAGCTGTTTTTT
CASSARSYTGELFF
>TRBJ1-1|TRBV10-2|NA|TRBD1
TGCGCCAGCAGTCTAACAGGGGACGGCACTGAAGCTTTCTTT
CASSLTGDGTEAFF
>TRBJ1-5|TRBV28|NA|NA
TGTGCCAGCAGTTTGCCCCCCAGAAGCAATCAGCCCCAGCATTTT
CASSLPPRSNQPQHF
>TRBJ2-7|TRBV5-1|once|NA
TGCGCCAGCAGCGGTGGGGGGTCCTCCTACGAGCAGTACTTC
CASSGGGSSYEQYF
>TRBJ1-1|TRBV4-1|NA|NA
TGCGCCAGCAGCCATCAAAGGGGTACGGGCTTTAACACTGAAGCTTTCTTT
CASSHQRGTGFNTEAFF
>TRBJ2-7|TRBV19|NA|NA
TGTGCCAGTAGTACGCTCTCAGGGTACGAGCAGTACTTC
CASSTLSGYEQYF
>TRBJ2-5|TRBV30|NA|TRBD1
TGTGCCTGGAGTTCAGGGACAGGGACAGAGACCCAGTACTTC
CAWSSGTGTETQYF
>TRBJ1-2|TRBV7-9|once|TRBD1
TGTGCCAGCAGACGTGCCTCCGGGACAGTAAATGGCTACACCTTC
CASRRASGTVNGYTF
>TRBJ1-1|TRBV27|once|TRBD1
TGTGCCAGCAGACCCCGACAGGGGACGGACACTGAAGCTTTCTTT
CASRPRQGTDTEAFF
>TRBJ2-2|TRBV7-2|NA|NA
TGTGCCAGCAGCTCAAAGCCAGGGCAAGCCGGGGAGCTGTTTTTT
CASSSKPGQAGELFF
>TRBJ2-1|TRBV4-3|NA|TRBD1
TGCGCCAGCAGCTTAAGGACAGGATACAATGAGCAGTTCTTC
CASSLRTGYNEQFF
>TRBJ2-3|TRBV20-1|NA|NA
TGCAGTGCTAGTCTTGCAGATATGCAGTATTTT
CSASLADMQYF
>TRBJ2-7|TRBV6-5|NA|NA
TGTGCCAGCAGTTCCCCAGGCTACGAGCAGTACTTC
CASSSPGYEQYF
>TRBJ1-4|TRBV4-3|NA|NA
TGCGCCAGCAGCCAAGGGGTTACTAGGGAGGAAAAACTGTTTTTT
CASSQGVTREEKLFF